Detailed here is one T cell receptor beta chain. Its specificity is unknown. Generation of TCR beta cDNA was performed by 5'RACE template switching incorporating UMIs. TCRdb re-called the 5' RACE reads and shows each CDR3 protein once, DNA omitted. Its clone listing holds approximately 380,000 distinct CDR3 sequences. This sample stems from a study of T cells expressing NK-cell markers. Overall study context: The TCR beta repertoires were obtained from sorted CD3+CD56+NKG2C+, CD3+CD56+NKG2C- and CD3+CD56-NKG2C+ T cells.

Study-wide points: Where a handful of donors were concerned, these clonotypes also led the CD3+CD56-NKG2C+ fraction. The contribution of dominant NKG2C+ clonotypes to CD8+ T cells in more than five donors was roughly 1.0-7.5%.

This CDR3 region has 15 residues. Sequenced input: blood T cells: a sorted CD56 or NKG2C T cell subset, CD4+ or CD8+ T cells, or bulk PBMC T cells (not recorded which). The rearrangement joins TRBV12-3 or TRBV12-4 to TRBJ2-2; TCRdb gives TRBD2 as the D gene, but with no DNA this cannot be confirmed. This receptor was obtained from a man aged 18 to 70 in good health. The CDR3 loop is CASSPWTSVSGELFF.